Listed here are 29 T cell receptor beta chains from one sample, sequenced in a study of blood T cell repertoires in COVID-19. Here immunoSEQ multiplex PCR was the method, and the copy in TCRdb shows in-frame clones only, minus some. There are roughly 140,000 clones in the sample; around nine tenths occur only once, and more than 1% lies in the top ten. The specimen sequenced was PBMCs or T cells enriched from blood (not recorded which). Receptors originate from a woman in her 30s with acute COVID-19.

The gene calls are TRBV7-3 and TRBJ2-5; TRBD1 is a possible D gene (6 bases). The CDR3 loop spans 14 amino acids. Germline V CDR1 and CDR2: SGHTA, FQGTGA. Trimming took off 5 bases at V and 9 bases at J, with 19 bases between the two ends. The CDR3 protein is CASSPQGGVWSQYF. DNA of the CDR3: TGTGCCAGCAGCCCTCAAGGGGGAGTCTGGTCCCAGTACTTC.

This clone was counted a few times. This rearrangement joins TRBV7-8 to TRBJ2-5; 10 nucleotides agree with TRBD2. V was pared by 3 bases and J by 5 bases, with 9 bases of the junction left unmatched. Germline CDR1 reads SGHVS; CDR2 reads FQNEAQ. The CDR3 has 16 residues. The CDR3 nucleotides read TGTGCCAGCAGCTTGTCAACCGGGACTAGCGTTGAGACCCAGTACTTC. Translated, it gives CASSLSTGTSVETQYF. The full variable domain, completed using reference TRBV7-8 and TRBJ2-5, is GAGVSQSPRYKVAKRGQDVALRCDPISGHVSLFWYQQALGQGPEFLTYFQNEAQLDKSGLPSDRFFAERPEGSVSTLKIQRTQQEDSAVYLCASSLSTGTSVETQYFGPGTRLLVL.

The chain links TRBV18 to TRBJ2-7; a possible D gene is TRBD1 (6 bases). CDR3 size: 15 residues. Germline lookup yields CDR1 KGHSH and CDR2 LQKENI. Trimming stripped 6 bases from V and 1 base from J, with 16 bases between. The CDR3: CASSPARDTSYEQYF. CDR3 sequence (DNA): TGTGCCAGCTCGCCTGCCCGGGACACTTCCTACGAGCAGTACTTC.

Of note for this clone: At one of its ends the junction is not consistent with the germline gene, which may arise from a read error. V is TRBV29-1 and J is TRBJ1-2; D is unresolved. Germline CDR1 and CDR2: SQVTM and ANQGSEA. The CDR3 has 12 amino acids. CDR3 in DNA: TGCAGCGTTTACTGGCCCAACTATGACTACACCTTC. Translated: CSVYWPNYDYTF.

There are a few counts of this clone. The chain combines TRBV28 with TRBJ2-7; D might be TRBD2 (5 bases). Trimming took 0 bases from V and 4 from J, leaving 7 bases between them. The CDR3 consists of 13 residues. Germline V gene sequence: CDR1 MDHEN, CDR2 SYDVKM. CDR3 in amino acids: CASSLWLAYEQYF. DNA of the CDR3: TGTGCCAGCAGTTTATGGCTAGCTTACGAGCAGTACTTC.

The chain is built from TRBV5-4 and TRBJ2-7, with 9 bases identical to TRBD1. Germline trimming cut 4 bases from V and 2 bases from J; bases unmatched to any gene: 4. CDR3 length: 14 residues. CDR1 and CDR2 from the germline V gene are SGHNT and YYREEE (reference sequence). CDR3 protein: CASSPTGGPYEQYF. As DNA, the CDR3 is TGTGCCAGCAGCCCCACAGGGGGCCCCTACGAGCAGTACTTC.

This clone was detected only once. This rearrangement joins TRBV7-2 to TRBJ2-1; 9 bases are a match to TRBD2. V was clipped by 5 bases and J by 3 bases; unmatched bases: 5. CDR3 length: 15 residues. Germline V gives CDR1 SGHTA, CDR2 FQGNSA. As DNA, the CDR3 is TGTGCCAGCAGCATTAGCGGGAGTGACTACAATGAGCAGTTCTTC. Translating it yields CASSISGSDYNEQFF.

The V call is TRBV18, the J call TRBJ1-1, with no clear D. V dropped 2 bases and J dropped 2 bases, with 9 bases sitting between them. CDR1 and CDR2 (germline): KGHSH, LQKENI. The CDR3 spans 14 residues. The CDR3 coding sequence is TGTGCCAGCTCACCAGGAACAGCAAACACTGAAGCTTTCTTT. This translates into CASSPGTANTEAFF.

The sample holds a few counts of this clone. The chain combines TRBV3-1 (or the pseudogene TRBV3-2) with TRBJ1-5; tentative D call: TRBD1 (5 bases). V lost 4 bases and J lost 7, with 14 bases in between. CDR3 length: 14 residues. Germline V gives CDR1 LGHDT, CDR2 YNNKEL (reference sequence). In nucleotides, the CDR3 is TGTGCCAGCAGCCGGACATGGGGCGGCCAGCCCCAGCATTTT. Its translation is CASSRTWGGQPQHF.

The genes are TRBV7-2 and TRBJ2-3; no definite D call. This CDR3 contains 13 residues. The germline V gene encodes CDR1 SGHTA and CDR2 FQGNSA. The V and J ends lost 4 bases and 8 bases respectively, with 13 bases between them. CDR3 in amino acids: CASSYLGVGTQYF. The CDR3 DNA sequence: TGTGCCAGCAGCTACCTGGGCGTGGGTACGCAGTATTTT.

The table lists this clone with a count of one. The rearrangement links TRBV25-1 to TRBJ2-3; D unclear. V lost 1 base, J lost 0 bases, and 8 bases lay in between. The CDR3 is 15 residues long. Germline loops: CDR1 MGHDK, CDR2 SYGVNS. CDR3 DNA sequence: TGTGCCAGCAGTGAATCCCTCCCCAGCACAGATACGCAGTATTTT. The encoded protein is CASSESLPSTDTQYF.

This clone is a singleton in its sample. V is TRBV2 and J is TRBJ1-3; TRBD1 agrees at 8 bases. The germline gives CDR1 SNHLY, CDR2 FYNNEI. This CDR3 comprises 14 residues. With 8 bases clipped from V and 4 bases from J, the junction kept 7 bases outside the gene matches. The CDR3 region is CASERDRRGNTIYF. Here the CDR3 DNA reads TGTGCCAGCGAGCGGGACAGGAGAGGAAACACCATATATTTT. The variable domain in full, completed from reference TRBV2 and TRBJ1-3, reads EPEVTQTPSHQVTQMGQEVILRCVPISNHLYFYWYRQILGQKVEFLVSFYNNEISEKSEIFDDQFSVERPDGSNFTLKIRSTKLEDSAMYFCASERDRRGNTIYFGEGSWLTVV.

This clone appeared a few times. Distinct nucleotide sequences in the sample also encode this CDR3. This chain connects TRBV3-1 (or the pseudogene TRBV3-2) to TRBJ2-7; D uncertain. Between the trimmed V and J ends, which lost 0 bases and 3 bases, there was a span of 3 bases. In germline, CDR1 is LGHDT, CDR2 YNNKEL (reference sequence). The CDR3 consists of 12 residues. CDR3 bases: TGTGCCAGCAGCCAAGATTACTACGAGCAGTACTTC. Amino acids: CASSQDYYEQYF.

The rearrangement uses TRBV5-8 and TRBJ2-2, with TRBD2 identical over 7 bases. V was pared by 7 bases and J by 6 bases, with 9 bases of the junction left unmatched. The CDR3 consists of 14 residues. Germline V gene sequence: CDR1 SGHTS, CDR2 YDEGEE. The CDR3 DNA is TGTGCCAGCTGGGGGAGGGGACGTGCCGGGGAGCTGTTTTTT. It translates to CASWGRGRAGELFF.

This rearrangement joins TRBV5-1 to TRBJ2-1, with D maybe TRBD1 (5 bases). Germline assignment: CDR1 SGHRS and CDR2 YFSETQ. Between the trimmed V and J ends, which lost 0 bases and 1 base, there was a span of 8 bases. The CDR3 runs 15 residues. This chain's CDR3 is CASSLDQGSYNEQFF. The CDR3 DNA sequence: TGCGCCAGCAGCTTGGATCAGGGATCCTACAATGAGCAGTTCTTC.

The chain carries TRBV13 and TRBJ2-2; 8 bases match TRBD2. V trimming: 5 bases; J trimming: 4 bases; junction bases outside the gene matches: 6. The CDR3 length is 15 residues. CDR1 and CDR2 from the germline V gene are PRHDT and FYEKMQ (reference sequence). CDR3 nucleotides: TGTGCCAGCAGCACGTGGCGGGAGGTCACCGGGGAGCTGTTTTTT. Residues: CASSTWREVTGELFF. Complete variable domain (other parts from reference TRBV13 and TRBJ2-2): AAGVIQSPRHLIKEKRETATLKCYPIPRHDTVYWYQQGPGQDPQFLISFYEKMQSDKGSIPDRFSAQQFSDYHSELNMSSLELGDSALYFCASSTWREVTGELFFGEGSRLTVL.

This clone has only a few counts. The chain recombines TRBV7-3 with TRBJ2-1; D is perhaps TRBD1 (5 bases). The length of the CDR3 is 14 residues. V lost 2 bases, J lost 4 bases, and 9 bases lay in between. The germline V gene encodes CDR1 SGHTA and CDR2 FQGTGA. The CDR3 nucleotides read TGTGCCAGCAGCTTAGACAGCAGATACAATGAGCAGTTCTTC. Protein product: CASSLDSRYNEQFF.

The genes are TRBV7-3 and TRBJ2-7; TRBD2 aligns across 7 bases. The junction had 4 bases not matched to a gene; V was cut back by 2 bases and J by 3 bases. Germline assignment: CDR1 SGHTA and CDR2 FQGTGA. This CDR3 has 14 residues. Written as DNA, the CDR3 is TGTGCCAGCAGCTTAGGCGGGAGTGGCTACGAGCAGTACTTC. This translates into CASSLGGSGYEQYF. Supplemented by reference TRBV7-3 and TRBJ2-7, the full variable domain reads GAGVSQTPSNKVTEKGKYVELRCDPISGHTALYWYRQSLGQGPEFLIYFQGTGAADDSGLPNDRFFAVRPEGSVSTLKIQRTERGDSAVYLCASSLGGSGYEQYFGPGTRLTVT.

The chain couples TRBV7-9 to TRBJ1-1; 8 bases match TRBD1. V lost 7 bases and J lost 5; bases outside the gene matches: 6. CDR1 is SEHNR and CDR2 is FQNEAQ in the germline V gene (reference sequence). The CDR3 is 13 amino acids. CDR3 in DNA: TGTGCCAGCACCCTAACAGGGGGGACTGAAGCTTTCTTT. Translation: CASTLTGGTEAFF.

V is TRBV4-1 and J is TRBJ2-1; 10 bases map to TRBD2. CDR1 and CDR2 from the germline V gene are MGHRA and YSYEKL. J was trimmed by 2 bases and V by 2 bases; bases with no gene match: 3. This CDR3 spans 16 amino acids. The CDR3 DNA reads as TGCGCCAGCAGCCAAACACTAGCGGGGCCCTACAATGAGCAGTTCTTC. As protein: CASSQTLAGPYNEQFF.

Regarding this clone: The junction does not match germline at one end; this may be a read error. This rearrangement joins TRBV5-6 to TRBJ2-1, with 10 bases matching TRBD2. The CDR3 length is 12 residues. Germline loops: CDR1 SGHDT, CDR2 YYEEEE. CDR3 in DNA: TGTGCCAGCAGCTTCACTAGCGGGATGATACTCTTC. It encodes CASSFTSGMILF.

The CDR3 bases are TGTGCCAGCAGTTTTACACAGGGGGTGACAGATACGCAGTATTTT. Protein product: CASSFTQGVTDTQYF. This rearrangement joins TRBV27 to TRBJ2-3, with 8 bases fitting TRBD1. The CDR3 totals 15 residues. Germline CDR1 is MNHEY and CDR2 is SMNVEV (reference sequence). V trimming: 3 bases; J trimming: 3 bases; junction bases outside the gene matches: 5.

This clone occurred a few times. The genes are TRBV19 and TRBJ1-1; 9 nucleotides align to TRBD1. V lost 6 bases and J lost 3; bases outside the gene matches: 5. Germline CDR1 is LNHDA and CDR2 is SQIVND (reference sequence). The CDR3 runs to 14 residues. In DNA form, the CDR3 reads TGTGCCAGTAGGGACAGGGGTTTGTACACTGAAGCTTTCTTT. Protein: CASRDRGLYTEAFF.

The chain combines TRBV18 with TRBJ2-5; tentative D call: TRBD1 (7 bases). The V gene's germline CDR1 is KGHSH and CDR2 LQKENI. The CDR3 consists of 16 residues. The germline V and J ends were trimmed by 0 bases and 7 bases, with 18 bases remaining between them. The CDR3 here is CASSPPTLNRGGTQYF. CDR3 nucleotides: TGTGCCAGCTCACCACCGACCTTAAACAGGGGAGGGACCCAGTACTTC. Full variable domain (remainder filled in from reference TRBV18 and TRBJ2-5): NAGVMQNPRHLVRRRGQEARLRCSPMKGHSHVYWYRQLPEEGLKFMVYLQKENIIDESGMPKERFSAEFPKEGPSILRIQQVVRGDSAAYFCASSPPTLNRGGTQYFGPGTRLLVL.

The chain links TRBV7-2 to TRBJ2-7; D call uncertain. V was pared by 0 bases and J by 0 bases, with 9 bases between. Germline V lookup: CDR1 SGHTA, CDR2 FQGNSA. CDR3 size: 15 residues. This CDR3 reads CASSLAAHSSYEQYF. CDR3 nucleotides: TGTGCCAGCAGCTTAGCGGCTCATTCCTCCTACGAGCAGTACTTC.

The CDR3 DNA follows: TGTGCCAGCAGTTCCGGGGGTTTAGGGACAGGGGGCGCAGGTACCTACGAGCAGTACTTC. Amino acids: CASSSGGLGTGGAGTYEQYF. V usage is TRBV28 and J usage is TRBJ2-7; 12 nucleotides line up with TRBD1. With 4 bases clipped from V and 2 bases from J, the junction kept 18 bases outside the gene matches. The CDR3 has 20 residues. Germline loops: CDR1 MDHEN, CDR2 SYDVKM.

V usage is TRBV6-1 and J usage is TRBJ1-6; D unclear. Germline CDR1 and CDR2: MNHNS and SASEGT. The CDR3 loop spans 15 amino acids. Deletions cut 0 bases from V and 6 bases from J, with 9 bases between. CDR3 amino acids: CASSEASGPNSPLHF. In DNA form, the CDR3 reads TGTGCCAGCAGTGAAGCCTCAGGCCCTAATTCACCCCTCCACTTT.

V and J are TRBV7-3 and TRBJ1-2; D perhaps matches TRBD1 (6 bases). The CDR3 loop spans 14 amino acids. The V gene lost 5 bases and the J gene lost 8 bases, with 18 bases spanning the gap. Germline CDR1 is SGHTA and CDR2 is FQGTGA. CDR3 protein: CASSMSSGVQGYTF. The CDR3 nucleotides read TGTGCCAGCAGCATGTCATCAGGGGTTCAGGGCTACACCTTC.

This clone was seen just once. The gene calls are TRBV18 and TRBJ2-3; TRBD1 is a possible D gene (6 bases). Looked up from germline, CDR1 is KGHSH and CDR2 is LQKENI. Trimming took 1 base from V and 4 from J, leaving 12 bases between them. The CDR3 spans 15 residues. The CDR3 coding sequence is TGTGCCAGCTCACCACAGGGGGACGGGGCAGATACGCAGTATTTT. Translated: CASSPQGDGADTQYF.